This section outlines one T cell receptor (beta chain) sequence together with its context. Its antigen is currently unknown. The data were produced by immunoSEQ multiplex PCR, yet TCRdb's version contains in-frame clones alone and is incomplete. This sample has more than 75,000 clones; just over 90% occur once, and the top ten carry roughly 0.75%. The sample is drawn from a study of OX40 agonist ivuxolimab in advanced cancers. Study observations and caveats: Near-lowest levels of clonal expansion characterized partial responders at 0.1-3.0 mg/kg.

V lost 5 bases and J lost 4; bases outside the gene matches: 10. Per the germline V gene, CDR1 is MDHEN and CDR2 is SYDVKM. The CDR3 is made up of 15 amino acids. V gene TRBV28 combines with J gene TRBJ2-7; 8 bases agree with TRBD2. The sequenced sample was CD4+ or CD8+ T cells sorted from blood, obtained in a trial of the OX40 agonist ivuxolimab. The receptor was isolated from an adult with an advanced solid tumor such as melanoma, head and neck, liver or kidney cancer. This CDR3 reads CASSHGVAGHYEQYF. The CDR3 bases are TGTGCCAGCAGTCACGGGGTAGCGGGACATTACGAGCAGTACTTC.